These T cell receptor beta chains were read from a single sample in a study of shared clonotypes between healthy human individuals. Measured with immunoSEQ multiplex PCR; TCRdb has only the in-frame clones, and not every one. The profile shows roughly 650,000 clones, more than 95% of them singletons. Sample: naive CD4+ T cells sorted from blood. Receptors were obtained from a woman aged 25 to 39 in good health. CDR3s include the opening cysteine and the closing phenylalanine or tryptophan. Fields, in order: clone size, J gene, V gene, D gene, CDR3 DNA, CDR3 protein. A D gene is named only where the DNA matches it firmly. Expanded clones are given a class, and other clones once, few, many or no size at all.

.,TRBJ2-5,TRBV29-1,TRBD2,TGCAGCGTTAGCGGGGCGGGAGCTTTACAAGAGACCCAGTACTTC,CSVSGAGALQETQYF
.,TRBJ1-5,TRBV28,.,TGTGCCAGCAGTTTCGGGCAACGGCAGCCCCAGCATTTT,CASSFGQRQPQHF
.,TRBJ1-3,TRBV6-6,.,TGTGCCAGCAGCCCTCAAGGGGGTATCTCTGGAAACACCATATATTTT,CASSPQGGISGNTIYF
.,TRBJ1-5,TRBV10-2,TRBD1,TGCGCCAGCAGGTCGGTTGTGGGACAGGGGGATTCGAGCAATCAGCCCCAGCATTTT,CASRSVVGQGDSSNQPQHF
.,TRBJ2-7,TRBV6-1,TRBD1,TGTGCCAGCAGTAAGGGACAGGGGGGGTACGAGCAGTACTTC,CASSKGQGGYEQYF
.,TRBJ1-1,TRBV20-1,.,TGCAGAGTTGGGGGGGTAGTTGAAGCTTTCTTT,CRVGGVVEAFF
.,TRBJ2-1,TRBV19,TRBD2,TGTGCCAGTAGTATAGCCGGGAGGACCTACAATGAGCAGTTCTTC,CASSIAGRTYNEQFF
.,TRBJ2-1,TRBV9,.,TGTGCCAGCAGCCCTAGCCCCCCCGGCGGGATCTCCTACAATGAGCAGTTCTTC,CASSPSPPGGISYNEQFF
once,TRBJ2-5,TRBV14,.,TGTGCCAGCAGCCGGACTACAGAGACCCAGTACTTC,CASSRTTETQYF
.,TRBJ1-1,TRBV6-4,.,TGTGCCAGCAGTGAGCAGGCGAACACTGAAGCTTTCTTT,CASSEQANTEAFF
.,TRBJ1-1,TRBV28,.,TGTGCCACCTATCTTCCGGGGAACACTGAAGCTTTCTTT,CATYLPGNTEAFF
.,TRBJ2-1,TRBV6-1,.,TGTGCCAGCAGACCGGGACCCCCCGTGGAGTTCTTC,CASRPGPPVEFF
.,TRBJ2-5,TRBV29-1,TRBD1,TGCAGCGTTGCCGACAGGGGGCTGGAGGAGACCCAGTACTTC,CSVADRGLEETQYF
.,TRBJ2-1,TRBV7-9,TRBD1,TGTGCCAGCAGCTTGGGACAGGGCTCCTACAATGAGCAGTTCTTC,CASSLGQGSYNEQFF
.,TRBJ2-7,TRBV9,TRBD1,TGTGCCAGCAGCGTAGCGGACAGGGGCTACGAGCAGTACTTC,CASSVADRGYEQYF
.,TRBJ2-2,TRBV5-1,.,TGCGCCAGCAGCTTTTGGGTGGACACCGGGGAGCTGTTTTTT,CASSFWVDTGELFF